Sequencing of this TCR beta chain was carried out in a study of shared clonotypes between healthy human individuals. Turning to the study itself: Researchers drew samples from two women and a few men aged 18 to 49.

Points on this clone: Antigen unknown.

Study results and caveats: Some naive CD4 clonotypes, 4% to 6%, turned up in common across several donors. What naive subsets generally showed was a larger estimated richness than memory subsets showed. Clonotypes shared by all four sorted-subset donors had higher generation probabilities than non-shared clonotypes.

Generated by immunoSEQ multiplex PCR, the TCRdb table keeps only in-frame clones and is missing some. The sample shows some 2.1 million clones, 85% to 95% of them seen only once. Germline CDR1 SEHNR, CDR2 FQNEAQ (reference sequence). The CDR3 loop spans 13 amino acids. Deletions cut 3 bases from V and 3 bases from J, with 7 bases between. This clonotype was sampled from a man between 18 and 35 years old in good health. V is TRBV7-9 and J is TRBJ2-3; the D is unclear. The source material was naive CD4+ T cells sorted from blood. Described subset: CD45RA+ positively selected. In DNA, the CDR3 is TGTGCCAGCAGCTTGGGGATGACAGATACGCAGTATTTT. Residues: CASSLGMTDTQYF.